Listed below are T cell receptor beta chains from one sample, sequenced in a study of long-term antiretroviral therapy in people with HIV. Method: immunoSEQ multiplex PCR; TCRdb's copy keeps in-frame clones and lacks some. The data show tens of thousands of clones, around 84% seen once. This material consisted of unsorted PBMCs, taken 1.9 years after starting antiretroviral therapy. Every receptor here comes from a woman between 50 and 59 years old with HIV. The CDR3 runs from the conserved cysteine through the conserved F or W. Each record gives: J gene, V gene, clone size, D gene, CDR3 length, CDR3 DNA, CDR3 protein. A D gene is named only where the DNA matches it firmly. Clone size is given for some rows only: seen once, a few or many times, or a class if the clone is expanded.

j_gene: TRBJ1-5
v_gene: TRBV19
abundance: few
d_gene: -
len: 15
CDR3nt: TGTGCCAGTAGGAAGGTGGCCTGGAGCAATCAGCCCCAGCATTTT
CDR3aa: CASRKVAWSNQPQHF

j_gene: TRBJ2-3
v_gene: TRBV10-3
abundance: -
d_gene: TRBD2
len: 17
CDR3nt: TGTGCCATCAGTGACCGCTCTAGCGGGGGGATGTCAGATACGCAGTATTTT
CDR3aa: CAISDRSSGGMSDTQYF

j_gene: TRBJ2-7
v_gene: TRBV28
abundance: -
d_gene: -
len: 13
CDR3nt: TGTGCCAGCGGAAAAGGTGGCTCCTACGAGCAGTACTTC
CDR3aa: CASGKGGSYEQYF

j_gene: TRBJ1-1
v_gene: TRBV5-1
abundance: -
d_gene: -
len: 15
CDR3nt: TGCGCCAGCAGCATCATCCCTTCCGACGGGACTGAAGCTTTCTTT
CDR3aa: CASSIIPSDGTEAFF

j_gene: TRBJ1-2
v_gene: TRBV9
abundance: once
d_gene: TRBD1
len: 14
CDR3nt: TGTGCCAGCAGCGCCCGAGGGGGCTCCCGTGGCTACACCTTC
CDR3aa: CASSARGGSRGYTF

j_gene: TRBJ1-1
v_gene: TRBV6-4
abundance: -
d_gene: -
len: 14
CDR3nt: TGTGCCAGCAGGGACAGCCTGGGAGGAGCTGAAGCTTTCTTT
CDR3aa: CASRDSLGGAEAFF

j_gene: TRBJ2-2
v_gene: TRBV5-3
abundance: -
d_gene: -
len: 16
CDR3nt: TGTGCCAGAAGCGCTATAGTGGGAGGGGGCATCGGGGAGCTGTTTTTT
CDR3aa: CARSAIVGGGIGELFF

j_gene: TRBJ1-2
v_gene: TRBV10-3
abundance: once
d_gene: TRBD1
len: 16
CDR3nt: TGTGCCGTACCCGGCGCAGGGGGGGAATCTAGGAATGGCTACACCTTC
CDR3aa: CAVPGAGGESRNGYTF

j_gene: TRBJ2-5
v_gene: TRBV5-1
abundance: -
d_gene: TRBD2
len: 16
CDR3nt: TGCGCCAGCAGCTTGGGAGTGGGGGGGGTCGAAGAGACCCAGTACTTC
CDR3aa: CASSLGVGGVEETQYF

j_gene: TRBJ1-5
v_gene: TRBV7-9
abundance: few
d_gene: -
len: 12
CDR3nt: TGTGCCAGCAGCTTTGGAGCCCAGCCCCAGCATTTT
CDR3aa: CASSFGAQPQHF

j_gene: TRBJ1-5
v_gene: TRBV19
abundance: -
d_gene: -
len: 15
CDR3nt: TGTGCCAGTAGCCTCGGCCAGGGGTACAATCAGCCCCAGCATTTT
CDR3aa: CASSLGQGYNQPQHF

j_gene: TRBJ2-1
v_gene: TRBV9
abundance: -
d_gene: -
len: 12
CDR3nt: TGTGCCAGCAGCGCACGAAACGGCGAGCAGTTCTTC
CDR3aa: CASSARNGEQFF

j_gene: TRBJ2-1
v_gene: TRBV5-8
abundance: -
d_gene: TRBD1
len: 15
CDR3nt: TGTGCCAGCAGCCCGGGGACAGGGCGTCACAATGAGCAGTTCTTC
CDR3aa: CASSPGTGRHNEQFF

j_gene: TRBJ1-1
v_gene: TRBV9
abundance: -
d_gene: TRBD1
len: 13
CDR3nt: TGTGCCAGCAGGCAGGGGGCCGGGACTGAAGCTTTCTTT
CDR3aa: CASRQGAGTEAFF

j_gene: TRBJ2-1
v_gene: TRBV6-6
abundance: -
d_gene: -
len: 12
CDR3nt: TGTGCCAGCAGTTACGGGATAGGGGAGCAGTTCTTC
CDR3aa: CASSYGIGEQFF

j_gene: TRBJ2-3
v_gene: TRBV9
abundance: few
d_gene: -
len: 14
CDR3nt: TGTGCCAGCAGCGTTACTAGTGGCTCAGATACGCAGTATTTT
CDR3aa: CASSVTSGSDTQYF

j_gene: TRBJ1-3
v_gene: TRBV5-4
abundance: -
d_gene: TRBD1
len: 18
CDR3nt: TGTGCCAGCAGCCTCCGGCTGGGACAGGGTGGTACTGGAAACACCATATATTTT
CDR3aa: CASSLRLGQGGTGNTIYF

j_gene: TRBJ1-2
v_gene: TRBV5-5
abundance: once
d_gene: -
len: 14
CDR3nt: TGTGCCAGCAGCTTGTCCCCCGAAAACTATGGCTACACCTTC
CDR3aa: CASSLSPENYGYTF

j_gene: TRBJ2-5
v_gene: TRBV7-2
abundance: -
d_gene: -
len: 11
CDR3nt: TGTGCCAGCAGCTTTCTCGAGACCCAGTACTTC
CDR3aa: CASSFLETQYF

j_gene: TRBJ1-2
v_gene: TRBV28
abundance: -
d_gene: TRBD1
len: 16
CDR3nt: TGTGCCAGCAGGTCCGGGACAGGGCCGAGTAACTATGGCTACACCTTC
CDR3aa: CASRSGTGPSNYGYTF

j_gene: TRBJ1-1
v_gene: TRBV30
abundance: once
d_gene: -
len: 13
CDR3nt: TGTGCCTGGAGCGTACTCAGGAACACTGAAGCTTTCTTT
CDR3aa: CAWSVLRNTEAFF

j_gene: TRBJ1-1
v_gene: TRBV29-1
abundance: -
d_gene: TRBD1
len: 12
CDR3nt: TGCAGCGACAGACAGGGGAGCACTGAAGCTTTCTTT
CDR3aa: CSDRQGSTEAFF

j_gene: TRBJ2-1
v_gene: TRBV15
abundance: once
d_gene: TRBD1
len: 15
CDR3nt: TGTGCCACCAGCAGGCGGGACAGGGCTAGCAATGAGCAGTTCTTC
CDR3aa: CATSRRDRASNEQFF

j_gene: TRBJ2-5
v_gene: TRBV11-1
abundance: -
d_gene: -
len: 14
CDR3nt: TGTGCCAGCAGCTGGAATGACGGGCAAGAGACCCAGTACTTC
CDR3aa: CASSWNDGQETQYF

j_gene: TRBJ2-1
v_gene: TRBV9
abundance: -
d_gene: -
len: 14
CDR3nt: TGTGCCAGCAGCGTCAGTCAGAGCTACAATGAGCAGTTCTTC
CDR3aa: CASSVSQSYNEQFF

j_gene: TRBJ1-1
v_gene: TRBV18
abundance: -
d_gene: -
len: 13
CDR3nt: TGTGCCAGCTCACCCCTCGGGGGCACTGAAGCTTTCTTT
CDR3aa: CASSPLGGTEAFF

j_gene: TRBJ2-2
v_gene: TRBV7-2
abundance: -
d_gene: -
len: 12
CDR3nt: TGTGCCAGCAGCCAGTACACCGGGGAGCTGTTTTTT
CDR3aa: CASSQYTGELFF

j_gene: TRBJ2-2
v_gene: TRBV11-1
abundance: -
d_gene: -
len: 15
CDR3nt: TGTGCCAGCAGCTTCGGTGGGGGTAACACCGGGGAGCTGTTTTTT
CDR3aa: CASSFGGGNTGELFF

j_gene: TRBJ1-4
v_gene: TRBV5-8
abundance: -
d_gene: -
len: 15
CDR3nt: TGTGCCAGCAGTAGCACCGGGACGGAGGATGAAAAACTGTTTTTT
CDR3aa: CASSSTGTEDEKLFF

j_gene: TRBJ1-6
v_gene: TRBV30
abundance: -
d_gene: -
len: 14
CDR3nt: TGTGCCTGGAGTACTTCCAGAGATAATTCACCCCTCCACTTT
CDR3aa: CAWSTSRDNSPLHF

j_gene: TRBJ1-1
v_gene: TRBV2
abundance: -
d_gene: -
len: 13
CDR3nt: TGTGCCAGCAGTGGACAGATGAACACTGAAGCTTTCTTT
CDR3aa: CASSGQMNTEAFF

j_gene: TRBJ2-3
v_gene: TRBV30
abundance: -
d_gene: TRBD2
len: 14
CDR3nt: TGTGCCTGGAGTCGCGGGGGGGGAACAGATACGCAGTATTTT
CDR3aa: CAWSRGGGTDTQYF

j_gene: TRBJ2-1
v_gene: TRBV7-3
abundance: -
d_gene: -
len: 16
CDR3nt: TGTGCCAGCAGCCCCAGGCTGGGTCAGGGGTACAATGAGCAGTTCTTC
CDR3aa: CASSPRLGQGYNEQFF

j_gene: TRBJ1-1
v_gene: TRBV28
abundance: -
d_gene: -
len: 12
CDR3nt: TGTGCCAGCAGTTTATACGGACAAGAAGCTTTCTTT
CDR3aa: CASSLYGQEAFF

j_gene: TRBJ2-1
v_gene: TRBV5-1
abundance: -
d_gene: TRBD2
len: 15
CDR3nt: TGCGCCAGCTCCAATCTAGCGGGGGGTATGAATGAGCAGTTCTTC
CDR3aa: CASSNLAGGMNEQFF

j_gene: TRBJ1-6
v_gene: TRBV7-6
abundance: few
d_gene: -
len: 13
CDR3nt: TGTGCCAGCAGCCGGGATACTAGTTGGCCCCTCCACTTT
CDR3aa: CASSRDTSWPLHF

j_gene: TRBJ1-4
v_gene: TRBV7-8
abundance: -
d_gene: TRBD1
len: 17
CDR3nt: TGTGCCAGCAGCGGCACCCAGGGGGGGTTTAAGGATGAAAAACTGTTTTTT
CDR3aa: CASSGTQGGFKDEKLFF

j_gene: TRBJ2-2
v_gene: TRBV30
abundance: -
d_gene: -
len: 14
CDR3nt: TGTGCCTGGAGTGTAGTGTCTGGCACCGGGGAGCTGTTTTTT
CDR3aa: CAWSVVSGTGELFF

j_gene: TRBJ2-5
v_gene: TRBV9
abundance: -
d_gene: TRBD2
len: 18
CDR3nt: TGTGCCAGCAGCCCAGCCCGAACCTATAGCGGGGTGGGCGAGACCCAGTACTTC
CDR3aa: CASSPARTYSGVGETQYF

j_gene: TRBJ1-1
v_gene: TRBV9
abundance: -
d_gene: -
len: 14
CDR3nt: TGTGCCAGCAGCCCCTACAGGGAGGACACTGAAGCTTTCTTT
CDR3aa: CASSPYREDTEAFF

j_gene: TRBJ2-6
v_gene: TRBV7-9
abundance: -
d_gene: -
len: 14
CDR3nt: TGTGCCAGCAGCCCCCAATCTGGGGCCAACGTCCTGACTTTC
CDR3aa: CASSPQSGANVLTF

j_gene: TRBJ1-2
v_gene: TRBV28
abundance: -
d_gene: -
len: 13
CDR3nt: TGTGCCAGCAGTTTTGGGCAGTACTATGGCTACACCTTC
CDR3aa: CASSFGQYYGYTF

j_gene: TRBJ1-2
v_gene: TRBV7-9
abundance: -
d_gene: TRBD1
len: 14
CDR3nt: TGTGCCAGCAGCGTCACAGGGGGCGCCGGGGGCTACACCTTC
CDR3aa: CASSVTGGAGGYTF

j_gene: TRBJ2-2
v_gene: TRBV5-5
abundance: -
d_gene: TRBD1
len: 15
CDR3nt: TGTGCCAGCAGCTTTACAGGGGGCAACACCGGGGAGCTGTTTTTT
CDR3aa: CASSFTGGNTGELFF

j_gene: TRBJ1-3
v_gene: TRBV5-1
abundance: -
d_gene: TRBD1
len: 15
CDR3nt: TGCGCCAGCAGCGCGGGACAGGGGAGGGGAAACACCATATATTTT
CDR3aa: CASSAGQGRGNTIYF

j_gene: TRBJ2-3
v_gene: TRBV7-9
abundance: -
d_gene: -
len: 12
CDR3nt: TGTGCCAGCGAAATAGGACCAGATACGCAGTATTTT
CDR3aa: CASEIGPDTQYF

j_gene: TRBJ2-1
v_gene: TRBV6-5
abundance: -
d_gene: TRBD2
len: 16
CDR3nt: TGTGCCAGCAGTTATCTTAGGACTAGCGGCTACAATGAGCAGTTCTTC
CDR3aa: CASSYLRTSGYNEQFF

j_gene: TRBJ1-3
v_gene: TRBV5-1
abundance: -
d_gene: -
len: 14
CDR3nt: TGCGCCAGCAGCATCCAGGGTGATGGAAACACCATATATTTT
CDR3aa: CASSIQGDGNTIYF

j_gene: TRBJ2-1
v_gene: TRBV7-3
abundance: -
d_gene: -
len: 14
CDR3nt: TGTGCCAGCAGCTTAGGGGACCGACTAAATGAGCAGTTCTTC
CDR3aa: CASSLGDRLNEQFF

j_gene: TRBJ1-6
v_gene: TRBV28
abundance: -
d_gene: TRBD1
len: 15
CDR3nt: TGTGCCAGCAGTCCCCGCGGGACAGGGAATTCACCCCTCCACTTT
CDR3aa: CASSPRGTGNSPLHF

j_gene: TRBJ2-5
v_gene: TRBV5-1
abundance: -
d_gene: -
len: 13
CDR3nt: TGCGCCAGCAGCGTCCGGGGTGGAGAGACCCAGTACTTC
CDR3aa: CASSVRGGETQYF

j_gene: TRBJ1-2
v_gene: TRBV2
abundance: -
d_gene: TRBD1
len: 15
CDR3nt: TGTGCCAGCATTTTACAGGGGAACCAGCGCAATGGCTACACCTTC
CDR3aa: CASILQGNQRNGYTF

j_gene: TRBJ1-1
v_gene: TRBV11-2
abundance: -
d_gene: -
len: 12
CDR3nt: TGTGCCAGCAGCTTAGCATGGAGCCAAGCTTTCTTT
CDR3aa: CASSLAWSQAFF

j_gene: TRBJ2-5
v_gene: TRBV6-5
abundance: -
d_gene: -
len: 13
CDR3nt: TGTGCCAGCAGTTACTCGTGGGGGGAGACCCAGTACTTC
CDR3aa: CASSYSWGETQYF

j_gene: TRBJ2-2
v_gene: TRBV5-4
abundance: -
d_gene: TRBD2
len: 15
CDR3nt: TGTGCCAGCAGCTTGCGCGGGGGGGCCACCGGGGAGCTGTTTTTT
CDR3aa: CASSLRGGATGELFF

j_gene: TRBJ2-2
v_gene: TRBV9
abundance: -
d_gene: -
len: 15
CDR3nt: TGTGCCAGCAGCGTAGTCCAGGGTGGCACCGGGGAGCTGTTTTTT
CDR3aa: CASSVVQGGTGELFF

j_gene: TRBJ2-3
v_gene: TRBV7-2
abundance: -
d_gene: TRBD2
len: 17
CDR3nt: TGTGCCAGCAGCTCCCGGACTAGCGGGGGTTTTGGGGATACGCAGTATTTT
CDR3aa: CASSSRTSGGFGDTQYF